Listed below are T cell receptor beta chains from one sample, sequenced in a study of blood T cell repertoires in COVID-19. Only in-frame clones appear in the TCRdb table, and some are missing; sequencing was by immunoSEQ multiplex PCR. Among 200,000 or so clones, roughly 80% were seen once, and the ten largest hold under 5.5%. The sequenced material came from peripheral blood. Source of these receptors: a woman in her twenties or thirties with acute or convalescent COVID-19. The CDR3 runs from the conserved cysteine through the conserved F or W. Fields, in order: J gene, V gene, CDR3 protein.

J gene: TRBJ2-5; V gene: TRBV10-2; CDR3 protein: CASNTGFLRETQYF
J gene: TRBJ1-1; V gene: TRBV19; CDR3 protein: CASSIDLNRNTEAFF
J gene: TRBJ2-3; V gene: TRBV14; CDR3 protein: CASSQGQRRTPLDTQYF
J gene: TRBJ2-4; V gene: TRBV5-1; CDR3 protein: CASSLAGSSNIQYF
J gene: TRBJ2-3; V gene: TRBV30; CDR3 protein: CASRPWDTQYF
J gene: TRBJ2-3; V gene: TRBV5-1; CDR3 protein: CASSLQIPTDTQYF
J gene: TRBJ2-1; V gene: TRBV10-1; CDR3 protein: CASGGSSYNEQFF
J gene: TRBJ2-3; V gene: TRBV6-4; CDR3 protein: CASSDYAGSTDTQYF
J gene: TRBJ1-3; V gene: TRBV6-1; CDR3 protein: CASSRGDGNTIYF
J gene: TRBJ2-7; V gene: TRBV2; CDR3 protein: CASSDKRDLSSYEQYF
J gene: TRBJ2-1; V gene: TRBV2; CDR3 protein: CASSESGFYNEQFF
J gene: TRBJ2-1; V gene: TRBV5-1; CDR3 protein: CASSLSGNRNEQFF
J gene: TRBJ1-2; V gene: TRBV28; CDR3 protein: CASSSPRGNYGYTF
J gene: TRBJ2-1; V gene: TRBV27; CDR3 protein: CASSPRLVGARLSSYNEQFF
J gene: TRBJ2-1; V gene: TRBV28; CDR3 protein: CASIRPGDFYNEQFF
J gene: TRBJ1-5; V gene: TRBV30; CDR3 protein: CAWSAGSAGQPQHF
J gene: TRBJ2-3; V gene: TRBV11-3; CDR3 protein: CASSNPGQGTNTDTQYF
J gene: TRBJ2-7; V gene: TRBV10-1; CDR3 protein: CASSERGSYEQYF
J gene: TRBJ2-7; V gene: TRBV20-1; CDR3 protein: CSVLTEYEQYF
J gene: TRBJ1-4; V gene: TRBV9; CDR3 protein: CASSSGTDNEKLFF
J gene: TRBJ2-2; V gene: TRBV3-1/TRBV3-2; CDR3 protein: CASSQVGQGANGELFF
J gene: TRBJ1-2; V gene: TRBV28; CDR3 protein: CASQAGFYGYTF
J gene: TRBJ1-2; V gene: TRBV7-2; CDR3 protein: CASSLDLRGVGYGYTF
J gene: TRBJ2-3; V gene: TRBV4-1; CDR3 protein: CASSQVLPTSTDTQYF
J gene: TRBJ2-3; V gene: TRBV5-1; CDR3 protein: CASSLAGSSGGMDTQYF
J gene: TRBJ1-4; V gene: TRBV7-6; CDR3 protein: CASSSLGDSQLRGEKLFF
J gene: TRBJ1-2; V gene: TRBV5-1; CDR3 protein: CASHPNTNYGYTF
J gene: TRBJ1-1; V gene: TRBV12-3/TRBV12-4; CDR3 protein: CASSLGENTEAFF